The 19 T cell receptor beta chains listed next were all sequenced from one sample in a study of beta chain features in type 1 diabetes. Expressed TCRB transcripts were sequenced, since all the RNA that had been isolated was reverse transcribed. The table came from immunoSEQ multiplex PCR; TCRdb's copy has only in-frame clones and leaves some out. The sample has a few hundred thousand clones, about 32% seen once. The specimen sequenced was naive CD4+ T cells from blood. The receptor set was obtained from a young man in good health.

This chain links TRBV7-8 with TRBJ2-6; D is possibly TRBD1 (6 bases). V was shortened by 5 bases and J by 0 bases, with 14 bases between the two germline ends. The length of the CDR3 is 17 residues. Germline assignment: CDR1 SGHVS and CDR2 FQNEAQ. In DNA form, the CDR3 reads TGTGCCAGCAGCCGCCGGGACATAGGCTCTGGGGCCAACGTCCTGACTTTC. The encoded protein is CASSRRDIGSGANVLTF.

This clone has just a few counts. This chain uses TRBV7-9 with TRBJ1-1; D is ambiguous. This CDR3 contains 13 residues. CDR1 SEHNR and CDR2 FQNEAQ come from the germline V gene (reference sequence). V lost 1 base and J 5 bases, leaving 8 bases between the germline ends. CDR3 DNA sequence: TGTGCCAGCAGCTTAGTGGCGGGAACTGAAGCTTTCTTT. Translating gives CASSLVAGTEAFF.

The chain is built from TRBV29-1 and TRBJ2-5; 10 bases are a match to TRBD2. After removal of 3 bases from V and 4 bases from J, the junction contained 5 bases not matched to a gene. CDR1 SQVTM and CDR2 ANQGSEA come from the germline V gene. The CDR3 is 14 amino acids. The CDR3 is CSVDLAGGPETQYF. The CDR3, as DNA: TGCAGCGTTGATTTAGCGGGAGGCCCAGAGACCCAGTACTTC.

This clone was found a few times. This sequence joins TRBV30 and TRBJ1-2, with no clear D. Trimming took 3 bases from V and 7 from J, leaving 18 bases between them. Germline V CDR1 and CDR2: GTSNPN, SVGIG (reference sequence). There are 14 residues in the CDR3. CDR3 coding DNA: TGTGCCTGGAGGCTACGACGAACAACTAGTGGCTACACCTTC. Translation: CAWRLRRTTSGYTF. Together with reference TRBV30 and TRBJ1-2, the CDR3 gives the full variable domain: SQTIHQWPATLVQPVGSPLSLECTVEGTSNPNLYWYRQAAGRGLQLLFYSVGIGQISSEVPQNLSASRPQDRQFILSSKKLLLSDSGFYLCAWRLRRTTSGYTFGSGTRLTVV.

The chain links TRBV30 to TRBJ2-1; D is perhaps TRBD2 (5 bases). Trimming removed 2 bases at V and 2 bases at J, with 7 bases between. CDR1 GTSNPN and CDR2 SVGIG come from the germline V gene (reference sequence). The CDR3 has 13 residues. CDR3 nucleotides: TGTGCCTGGAGTCCCGGGACCTACAATGAGCAGTTCTTC. Translating it yields CAWSPGTYNEQFF.

J is TRBJ2-3 and V is TRBV29-1, with D possibly matching TRBD1 (6 bases). Trimming removed 4 bases from V and 0 bases from J, with 14 bases in between. Per germline, CDR1 SQVTM and CDR2 ANQGSEA. CDR3 length equals 15 residues. This CDR3 is CSVGGLAASTDTQYF. The DNA of the CDR3 is TGCAGCGTTGGGGGGCTAGCCGCTAGCACAGATACGCAGTATTTT.

This clone was detected a few times. The chain has TRBV30 and TRBJ2-4; D remains unclear. The CDR3 consists of 13 residues. CDR1 and CDR2 from the germline V gene are GTSNPN and SVGIG (reference sequence). The V end was cut by 1 base, the J end by 3 bases, with 7 bases between. The CDR3 is CAWSAASKNIQYF. The CDR3 DNA is TGTGCCTGGAGTGCGGCAAGCAAAAACATTCAGTACTTC. The full variable domain, its missing parts supplied by reference TRBV30 and TRBJ2-4, is SQTIHQWPATLVQPVGSPLSLECTVEGTSNPNLYWYRQAAGRGLQLLFYSVGIGQISSEVPQNLSASRPQDRQFILSSKKLLLSDSGFYLCAWSAASKNIQYFGAGTRLSVL.

The chain uses TRBV25-1 and TRBJ2-3; D uncertain. Germline lookup yields CDR1 MGHDK and CDR2 SYGVNS. The V end was cut by 4 bases, the J end by 2 bases, with 19 bases between. The CDR3 is 17 residues long. CDR3 DNA: TGTGCCAGCAGTGGAGGCCTTTTTCCCCCCGACACAGATACGCAGTATTTT. This translates into CASSGGLFPPDTDTQYF.

This clone has a handful of counts. The V call is TRBV9, the J call TRBJ2-1; TRBD2 agrees at 7 bases. The CDR3 is made up of 14 amino acids. Germline-derived CDR1 and CDR2 are SGDLS and YYNGEE. After removal of 4 bases from V and 6 bases from J, the junction contained 7 bases not matched to a gene. The CDR3 DNA is TGTGCCAGCAGCCCCTCCCTAGCGGCCAATGAGCAGTTCTTC. As protein: CASSPSLAANEQFF.

This clone was seen a handful of times. V gene TRBV4-3 combines with J gene TRBJ2-3, with 9 bases fitting TRBD1. Germline assignment: CDR1 LGHNA and CDR2 YSLEER. This CDR3 has 19 residues. The ends lost 4 bases at V and 2 bases at J; junction bases unmatched: 16. The DNA for the CDR3 is TGCGCCAGCAGCCCCGGACAGGGGCCATCATCTATATACACAGATACGCAGTATTTT. Translated, it gives CASSPGQGPSSIYTDTQYF.

The chain joins TRBV30 to TRBJ1-2; 7 nucleotides line up with TRBD1. CDR3 length equals 12 residues. In germline, CDR1 is GTSNPN, CDR2 SVGIG (reference sequence). V lost 5 bases and J lost 8; bases outside the gene matches: 8. The CDR3 reads CAWDRELFGYTF. CDR3 nucleotides: TGTGCCTGGGACAGGGAACTTTTCGGCTACACCTTC.

The chain recombines TRBV27 with TRBJ1-2; D is uncertain. V gave up 8 bases and J gave up 5 bases, with 18 bases separating them. Germline V gene lookup returns CDR1 MNHEY and CDR2 SMNVEV (reference sequence). This CDR3 comprises 14 residues. Here the CDR3 reads CASGLIQSRYGYTF. CDR3 nucleotides: TGTGCCAGCGGCCTCATCCAGAGCCGATATGGCTACACCTTC.

The chain links TRBV30 to TRBJ1-4; D is unresolved. Germline assignment: CDR1 GTSNPN and CDR2 SVGIG (reference sequence). V was cut by 2 bases and J by 7 bases, with 2 bases left in between. This CDR3 contains 10 residues. The CDR3 here is CAWSTEKLFF. The CDR3 coding sequence is TGTGCCTGGAGTACTGAAAAACTGTTTTTT.

The chain carries TRBV29-1 and TRBJ1-1, with no clear D. This CDR3 is built from 12 residues. CDR1 and CDR2 (germline): SQVTM, ANQGSEA. The V end lost 7 bases, the J end lost 5 bases, and 14 bases lay between the germline ends. The chain's CDR3 is CSAAETGTEAFF. The CDR3 DNA sequence: TGCAGCGCCGCCGAGACGGGGACTGAAGCTTTCTTT.

There are a few counts of this clone. This chain joins TRBV5-7 and TRBJ2-7; D possibly corresponds to TRBD1 (5 bases). TRBV5-7 is an open reading frame whose function is uncertain. V lost 0 bases and J 4 bases, leaving 8 bases between the germline ends. The CDR3 consists of 13 residues. The CDR3 loop is CASSLVAGYEQYF. The CDR3 coding sequence is TGTGCCAGCAGCTTGGTAGCAGGGTACGAGCAGTACTTC.

J is TRBJ2-1 and V is TRBV29-1; TRBD2 agrees at 9 bases. This CDR3 is 14 amino acids long. From germline, CDR1 is SQVTM and CDR2 ANQGSEA. Trimming cost V 3 bases and J 6 bases; bases outside gene matches: 6. The chain's CDR3 is CSVERLAVFNEQFF. CDR3 coding DNA: TGCAGCGTTGAGAGACTAGCGGTTTTCAATGAGCAGTTCTTC.

The rearrangement links TRBV7-6 to TRBJ1-5; 8 bases are shared with TRBD1. The CDR3 consists of 15 residues. Per germline, CDR1 SGHVS and CDR2 FNYEAQ. Losses at the gene ends were 5 bases for V and 6 bases for J; bases not matched to a gene: 9. This CDR3 reads CASSPEQGGIQPQHF. The CDR3 DNA is TGTGCCAGCAGCCCCGAACAGGGGGGGATTCAGCCCCAGCATTTT.

V gene TRBV7-2 combines with J gene TRBJ2-5, with D perhaps TRBD2 (6 bases). V lost 3 bases to trimming and J lost 4 bases, with 15 bases between them. The CDR3 totals 15 residues. In germline, CDR1 is SGHTA, CDR2 FQGNSA. The CDR3 is CASSFPFQGGETQYF. The CDR3 DNA is TGTGCCAGCAGCTTCCCTTTTCAGGGAGGAGAGACCCAGTACTTC.

This clone was recorded a few times. CDR3: CASSQPRAGGGYEQYF. The CDR3 DNA follows: TGTGCCAGCAGCCAACCCCGGGCAGGGGGAGGCTACGAGCAGTACTTC. The chain combines TRBV14 with TRBJ2-7; possible D gene TRBD1, 7 bases. CDR3 length: 16 residues. CDR1 is SGHDN, CDR2 FVKESK, per germline. V was pared by 2 bases and J by 3 bases, with 17 bases between.